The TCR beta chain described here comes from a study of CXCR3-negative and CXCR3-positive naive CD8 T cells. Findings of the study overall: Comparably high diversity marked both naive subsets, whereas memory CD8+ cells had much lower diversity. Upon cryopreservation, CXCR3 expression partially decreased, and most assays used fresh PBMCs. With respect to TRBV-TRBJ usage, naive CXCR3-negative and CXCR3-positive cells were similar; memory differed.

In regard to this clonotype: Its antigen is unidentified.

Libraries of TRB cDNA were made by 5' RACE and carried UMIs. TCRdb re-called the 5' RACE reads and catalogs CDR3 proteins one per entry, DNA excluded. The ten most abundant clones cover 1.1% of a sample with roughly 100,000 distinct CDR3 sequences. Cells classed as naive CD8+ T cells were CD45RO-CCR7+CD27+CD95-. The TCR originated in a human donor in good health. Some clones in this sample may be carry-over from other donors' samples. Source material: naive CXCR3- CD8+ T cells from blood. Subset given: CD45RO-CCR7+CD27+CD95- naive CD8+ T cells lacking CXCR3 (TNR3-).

CDR3 region: CASSVLEGGSYNEQFF. V and J are TRBV9 and TRBJ2-1; no DNA is available, so the TRBD1 call from TCRdb remains unchecked. Germline V gives CDR1 SGDLS, CDR2 YYNGEE. This CDR3 spans 16 amino acids.